This T cell receptor beta chain was recorded in a study of blood T cell repertoires in COVID-19. Study overall: The United States, Italy and Spain were the sources of the acute and convalescent COVID-19 samples. Sample material is recorded as cDNA or gDNA derived from T cells, B-cell-depleted T cells, or PBMCs.

Profiled with immunoSEQ multiplex PCR; TCRdb holds only in-frame clones, not every one. The sample has about 280,000 clones, roughly 87% seen once. The CDR3 is 16 residues long. Germline V gives CDR1 SGHVS, CDR2 FNYEAQ. The J segment lost 8 bases and the V segment lost 5 bases, leaving 15 bases of the junction unmatched. V and J are TRBV7-6 and TRBJ2-1; 7 positions match TRBD1. The sequence was obtained from a woman aged 50 to 60 who had recovered from COVID-19. Sequencing input: peripheral blood. The CDR3 nucleotides read TGTGCCAGCAGCCTTCAACAGGGGCTGGTTACAGATGAGCAGTTCTTC. Amino acids: CASSLQQGLVTDEQFF.